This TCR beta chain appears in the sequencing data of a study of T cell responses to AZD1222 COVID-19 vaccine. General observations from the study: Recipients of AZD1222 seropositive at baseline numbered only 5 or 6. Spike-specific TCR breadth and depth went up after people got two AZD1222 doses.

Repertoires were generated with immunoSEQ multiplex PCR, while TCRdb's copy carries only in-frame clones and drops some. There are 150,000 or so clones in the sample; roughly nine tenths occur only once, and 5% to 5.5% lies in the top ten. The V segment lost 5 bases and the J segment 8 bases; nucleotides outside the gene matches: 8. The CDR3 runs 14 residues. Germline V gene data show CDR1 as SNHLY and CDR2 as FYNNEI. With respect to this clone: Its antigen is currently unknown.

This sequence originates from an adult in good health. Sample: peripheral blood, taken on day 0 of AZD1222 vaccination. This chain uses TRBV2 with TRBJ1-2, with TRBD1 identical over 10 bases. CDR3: CASSFDRGRGGYTF. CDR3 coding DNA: TGTGCCAGCAGTTTCGACAGGGGGCGAGGAGGCTACACCTTC.